The 15 T cell receptor beta chains reported below all come from one sample, sequenced in a study of beta chain features in type 1 diabetes. Overall study findings and caveats: Shorter TCRB CDR3s, moderately but significantly so, marked every one of the four CD4+ subsets in Type 1 diabetes patients.

These TCRs' antigens remain unknown. All of the isolated RNA was reverse transcribed, so expressed TCRB transcripts were sequenced. Sequencing used immunoSEQ multiplex PCR; TCRdb keeps in-frame clones, though not all of them. This table holds about 700,000 clones, 10% to 15% found once. The sequenced sample was naive CD4+ T cells from blood. These receptors were obtained from a man in his late teens or twenties with type 1 diabetes.

In this sample, this clone turned up a few times. The chain combines TRBV28 with TRBJ2-6; no clear D. This CDR3 spans 16 amino acids. Germline V lookup: CDR1 MDHEN, CDR2 SYDVKM. V was trimmed by 3 bases and J by 1 base, leaving 10 bases between them. The CDR3 DNA is TGTGCCAGCAGTTTGCCATTCGGTTCTGGGGCCAACGTCCTGACTTTC. Protein sequence: CASSLPFGSGANVLTF.

Notes on this clone: The identical CDR3 is also encoded by other nucleotide sequences in the sample. The chain employs TRBV9 and TRBJ2-3; unclear D gene. Germline loops: CDR1 SGDLS, CDR2 YYNGEE. Trimming left V 4 bases short and J 1 base short, with 10 bases between. The CDR3 loop spans 14 amino acids. CDR3 region: CASSPRTGTDTQYF. The DNA of the CDR3 is TGTGCCAGCAGCCCAAGGACCGGCACAGATACGCAGTATTTT.

Only a few counts were recorded for this clone. CDR3 sequence reads: CASSLDHSGNTIYF. The CDR3, as DNA: TGTGCCAGCAGCCTGGACCACTCTGGAAACACCATATATTTT. The chain couples TRBV5-4 to TRBJ1-3; D remains ambiguous. The CDR3 is 14 residues long. Trimming took off 4 bases at V and 0 bases at J, with 8 bases between the two ends. Germline-derived CDR1 and CDR2 are SGHNT and YYREEE (reference sequence).

This clone appeared a few times. This chain joins TRBV5-4 and TRBJ1-2; D might be TRBD1 (6 bases). Germline V gene lookup returns CDR1 SGHNT and CDR2 YYREEE (reference sequence). CDR3 size: 13 residues. Trimming cost V 1 base and J 4 bases, with 8 bases left between them. Here the CDR3 reads CASSLNRAYGYTF. In nucleotides, the CDR3 is TGTGCCAGCAGCTTGAACAGGGCCTATGGCTACACCTTC.

This clone came up a few times. The chain links TRBV5-1 to TRBJ2-5, with 9 bases fitting TRBD2. There are 16 residues in the CDR3. The junction had 11 bases not matched to a gene; V was cut back by 4 bases and J by 4 bases. Germline-derived CDR1 and CDR2 are SGHRS and YFSETQ. The CDR3 loop is CASSQSGGLQGETQYF. CDR3 nucleotide sequence: TGCGCCAGCAGCCAAAGCGGGGGGCTCCAGGGAGAGACCCAGTACTTC.

This clone came up a few times. The same CDR3 arises from other DNA sequences in this sample as well. This rearrangement joins TRBV29-1 to TRBJ1-6; 11 bases map to TRBD1. This CDR3 comprises 13 residues. V gave up 6 bases and J gave up 5 bases; unmatched junction bases: 0. The germline CDR1 and CDR2 sequences are SQVTM and ANQGSEA. The CDR3 loop is CSVGQGDNSPLHF. CDR3 in DNA: TGCAGCGTGGGACAGGGGGATAATTCACCCCTCCACTTT.

The chain carries TRBV7-9 and TRBJ1-1; D is uncertain. Trimming took off 0 bases at V and 4 bases at J, with 9 bases between the two ends. CDR3 size: 14 residues. In germline, CDR1 is SEHNR, CDR2 FQNEAQ (reference sequence). The CDR3 nucleotides are TGTGCCAGCAGCTTAGCCCAGAGGCCCACTGAAGCTTTCTTT. This sequence encodes CASSLAQRPTEAFF.

The gene calls are TRBV25-1 and TRBJ1-1, with TRBD1 matching 7 bases. Trimming cost V 1 base and J 3 bases; bases outside gene matches: 5. Germline V gene sequence: CDR1 MGHDK, CDR2 SYGVNS. The length of the CDR3 is 15 residues. CDR3 sequence (DNA): TGTGCCAGCAGTGAATGGGACAGAAAATACACTGAAGCTTTCTTT. Translation gives CASSEWDRKYTEAFF.

The gene calls are TRBV23-1 and TRBJ2-7; tentatively, D is TRBD1 or TRBD2 (5 bases each). TRBV23-1 is classed as an ORF, of uncertain function. This CDR3 is built from 18 residues. The germline V and J ends were trimmed by 6 bases and 3 bases, with 27 bases remaining between them. The CDR3 protein is CASSRPFGTSKPLYEQYF. CDR3 coding DNA: TGCGCCAGCAGCCGCCCGTTCGGGACCTCGAAACCCCTCTACGAGCAGTACTTC.

The chain has TRBV7-8 and TRBJ1-4, with D tentatively TRBD1 (6 bases). The ends were cut back, 1 base at V and 3 bases at J, with 6 bases in the middle. The germline CDR1 and CDR2 sequences are SGHVS and FQNEAQ. The CDR3 has 14 amino acids. CDR3 nucleotides: TGTGCCAGCAGCTTAGGGACAGCTAATGAAAAACTGTTTTTT. Its translation is CASSLGTANEKLFF.

The V call is TRBV9, the J call TRBJ1-5, with 7 bases aligning to TRBD1. J was trimmed by 0 bases and V by 4 bases; bases with no gene match: 10. The germline V gene has CDR1 SGDLS and CDR2 YYNGEE. The length of the CDR3 is 17 residues. The CDR3 is CASSTNRDRDSNQPQHF. In DNA, the CDR3 is TGTGCCAGCAGCACAAATAGGGACAGAGATAGCAATCAGCCCCAGCATTTT.

The chain has TRBV28 and TRBJ1-5; possibly TRBD1 for D (5 bases). Germline V gene data show CDR1 as MDHEN and CDR2 as SYDVKM. V shed 2 bases and J shed 2 bases, with 10 bases lying between them. The CDR3 runs 15 residues. CDR3 DNA sequence: TGTGCCAGCAGTTTACAGGTAGGGGGCAATCAGCCCCAGCATTTT. Its protein product is CASSLQVGGNQPQHF.

Notes on this clone: Other DNA sequences in the sample encode the same CDR3. This rearrangement joins TRBV29-1 to TRBJ1-1; D call uncertain. CDR3 length: 11 residues. CDR1 and CDR2 (germline): SQVTM, ANQGSEA. V was shortened by 7 bases and J by 0 bases, with 6 bases between the two germline ends. CDR3 sequence reads: CSAGVNTEAFF. The CDR3 DNA reads TGCAGCGCCGGGGTGAACACTGAAGCTTTCTTT.

This clone was seen a few times. The rearrangement joins TRBV4-1 to TRBJ2-2; D uncertain. V lost 4 bases and J 5 bases, leaving 8 bases between the germline ends. The CDR3 runs 13 residues. The germline V gene has CDR1 MGHRA and CDR2 YSYEKL. For the CDR3, the DNA is TGCGCCAGCAGCCTCTTGTCAACCGGGGAGCTGTTTTTT. Amino acids: CASSLLSTGELFF.

The rearrangement links TRBV6-6 to TRBJ2-5, with D tentatively TRBD2 (6 bases). CDR3 length: 14 amino acids. V was pared by 5 bases and J by 5 bases, with 15 bases between. Germline CDR1 MNHNY, CDR2 SVGAGI (reference sequence). DNA for the CDR3: TGTGCCAGCAGTCCCGCGGGGTTAGGGGAGACCCAGTACTTC. Its translation: CASSPAGLGETQYF.